The 11 T cell receptor beta chains below come from one sample, sequenced in a study of cytomegalovirus exposure and HLA in healthy donors (dated by TCRdb to 2017 to 2019). Library construction relied on the immunoSEQ multiplex PCR assay. A mixture of 60 forward primers for TCR Vbeta segments and 13 reverse primers for TCR Jbeta segments was used in the multiplex PCR. In TCRdb, the immuneACCESS table is reduced to in-frame sequences with V and J assigned. These tables do not hold every clone; where another copy was compared, an unresolved V gene accounts for under half, and the others remain unexplained. The sample table shows 100,000 to 150,000 clones, and about two thirds are seen once. The leading ten clones occupy around 2.6% of the sample. Material: PBMCs. The receptor source for this set is a human donor in good health.

This clone was observed a few times. The J gene is TRBJ2-3, the V gene TRBV22-1; TRBD2 is the table's D call, not checked against the DNA. TRBV22-1 is given as a pseudogene. There are 19 residues in the CDR3. The CDR3 loop is CPGSAPGPGSGQSTDTQYF. The CDR3 DNA follows: TGTCCTGGGAGCGCACCCGGTCCGGGGAGCGGGCAAAGCACAGATACGCAGTATTTT.

The rearrangement links TRBV28 to TRBJ2-7; TRBD2 agrees at 11 bases. J lost 3 bases, V lost 6 bases, and 7 bases had no gene match. The CDR3 contains 15 residues. CDR1 and CDR2 (germline): MDHEN, SYDVKM. CDR3 nucleotide sequence: TGTGCCAGCAGGGAAAGACTAGCGGGATTCTACGAGCAGTACTTC. It is translated as CASRERLAGFYEQYF.

V gene TRBV19 combines with J gene TRBJ2-7; tentatively, D is TRBD1 (5 bases). The CDR3 runs 13 residues. Deletions cut 3 bases from V and 5 bases from J, with 11 bases between. Germline V gene sequence: CDR1 LNHDA, CDR2 SQIVND (reference sequence). Here the CDR3 reads CASSMGLRHEQYF. DNA for the CDR3: TGTGCCAGTAGTATGGGGCTCCGCCACGAGCAGTACTTC.

The rearrangement joins TRBV7-2 to TRBJ2-5, with D possibly being TRBD1 (6 bases). The germline gives CDR1 SGHTA, CDR2 FQGNSA. V was shortened by 6 bases and J by 9 bases, with 20 bases between the two germline ends. This CDR3 is built from 14 residues. The DNA of the CDR3 is TGTGCCAGCAGACCTGACAGGCCCGAGTGGGCCCAGTACTTC. Its translation is CASRPDRPEWAQYF.

The rearrangement uses TRBV5-4 and TRBJ1-6; D perhaps matches TRBD1 (5 bases). Germline CDR1 reads SGHNT; CDR2 reads YYREEE (reference sequence). Trimming cost V 1 base and J 8 bases, with 13 bases left between them. The CDR3 length is 15 residues. CDR3 nucleotide sequence: TGTGCCAGCAGCTTGTCAGGGAAGAGTGATTCACCCCTCCACTTT. As protein: CASSLSGKSDSPLHF.

The chain couples TRBV11-3 to TRBJ2-7, with D possibly matching TRBD1 (6 bases). Germline V gene sequence: CDR1 SGHNT, CDR2 YENEEA. Trimming removed 5 bases from V and 0 bases from J, with 14 bases in between. The CDR3 runs to 15 residues. The CDR3 sequence is CASSPTGPLSYEQYF. CDR3 sequence (DNA): TGTGCCAGCAGCCCTACAGGGCCCCTCTCCTACGAGCAGTACTTC.

This chain links TRBV30 with TRBJ1-4; 10 bases are shared with TRBD1. Germline V CDR1 and CDR2: GTSNPN, SVGIG (reference sequence). The V gene end was trimmed by 7 bases and the J gene end by 5 bases; junction bases not matched to a gene: 25. The CDR3 runs 20 residues. CDR3: CASTVPISRGDRGGNEKLFF. Written as DNA, the CDR3 is TGTGCCTCCACGGTTCCCATATCGAGGGGGGACAGGGGAGGAAATGAAAAACTGTTTTTT.

Here the CDR3 DNA reads TGTGCCGGAGAGACTAGCGGGATCACAGATACGCAGTATTTT. As protein: CAGETSGITDTQYF. V usage is TRBV7-9 and J usage is TRBJ2-3; 11 bases align to TRBD2. V gave up 11 bases and J gave up 2 bases; unmatched junction bases: 6. The CDR3 runs to 14 residues. The germline V gene has CDR1 SEHNR and CDR2 FQNEAQ (reference sequence).

A few counts support this clone. The chain carries TRBV29-1 and TRBJ2-2, with TRBD2 matching over 7 bases. The CDR3 extends over 13 amino acids. Germline CDR1 reads SQVTM; CDR2 reads ANQGSEA. The J segment lost 4 bases and the V segment lost 4 bases, leaving 3 bases of the junction unmatched. CDR3 in DNA: TGCAGCGTTGGGACTAGACCCACCGGGGAGCTGTTTTTT. It translates to CSVGTRPTGELFF.

This clone was found a few times. At one of its ends the junction is not consistent with the germline gene, which may arise from a read error. The chain joins TRBV6-5 to TRBJ1-2, with D perhaps matching TRBD1 (6 bases). In germline, CDR1 is MNHEY, CDR2 SVGAGI. The CDR3 loop spans 14 amino acids. The CDR3 DNA reads as TGTGCCATCAGTGAGGACAGCGCTAACTATGGCTACACCTTC. The encoded protein is CAISEDSANYGYTF.

This clone was seen only a few times. The V call is TRBV28, the J call TRBJ2-1; 8 bases are a match to TRBD2. Trimming cost V 2 bases and J 6 bases; bases outside gene matches: 12. The V gene's germline CDR1 is MDHEN and CDR2 SYDVKM. The CDR3 totals 17 residues. CDR3 residues: CASSLGRREEESNEQFF. The CDR3 region has the DNA TGTGCCAGCAGTTTAGGTCGGCGGGAGGAAGAAAGCAATGAGCAGTTCTTC.